This T cell receptor beta chain was found in a study of blood T cell repertoires in COVID-19. At the level of the study: Material from acute and convalescent COVID-19 was sourced from the United States, Italy and Spain. PBMCs, B-cell-depleted T cells, or T cells provided the cDNA or gDNA that made up the material.

CDR1 is SGHRS and CDR2 is YFSETQ in the germline V gene. V gave up 0 bases and J gave up 7 bases, with 8 bases separating them. This CDR3 is built from 13 residues. The authors' processing: From reference gene primer amplification, estimates of nucleated cell counts were derived. Some clones are missing from TCRdb's copy, which holds only in-frame ones; the method was immunoSEQ multiplex PCR. V, J and clone size are those of that table, while D and trimming were read from the DNA. Among about 280,000 clones listed, more than 80% were seen once. Those enrolled, adults aged roughly 18 to 89 years, came from about 24 US areas.

This chain links TRBV5-1 with TRBJ2-1; D gene unclear. The clonotype was recovered from a woman in her thirties with acute COVID-19. The sequenced material came from PBMCs or T cells enriched from blood (not recorded which). CDR3: CASSLALENEQFF. In DNA, the CDR3 is TGCGCCAGCAGCTTGGCGCTAGAAAATGAGCAGTTCTTC.